The clone carrying this TCR beta chain was counted ten times or more. V trimming: 1 base; J trimming: 7 bases; junction bases outside the gene matches: 6. The CDR3 spans 14 residues. Germline CDR1 is LNHNV and CDR2 is YYDKDF (reference sequence). This sample was included in a study of T-cell reconstitution after alpha-beta-depleted transplantation in children. A TCRbeta library incorporating unique molecular identifiers was prepared. TCRdb passed the PCR reads through MiXCR, listing each CDR3 protein once. The table lists about 110,000 distinct CDR3 sequences, about 9.4% of them singletons, with 8% to 9.5% in the top ten.

This sample comprised PBMCs from the stem cell graft donor, obtained from the stem cell graft. The V and J genes are TRBV15 and TRBJ1-1; 7 nucleotides line up with TRBD1. The TCR comes from a human donor who donated a stem cell graft to a child with acute lymphoblastic leukemia. CDR3 sequence: CATSRAGQVFEAFF. The CDR3 DNA reads as TGTGCCACCAGCAGAGCAGGACAGGTGTTTGAAGCTTTCTTT.